Reported below is one TCR beta chain. Produced via immunoSEQ multiplex PCR; TCRdb's table is partial and in-frame only. This table has more than 65,000 clones, 75% to 90% appearing once. Trimming pared 3 bases from V and 1 base from J, leaving 12 bases between. The CDR3 is made up of 15 amino acids. CDR1 is LNHDA and CDR2 is SQIVND in the germline V gene (reference sequence). The data belong to a study of T cell changes during pregnancy in multiple sclerosis. J is TRBJ1-1 and V is TRBV19, with a tentative D call TRBD1 (6 bases). The source is a female donor in good health, enrolled as a control in a pregnancy study. This specimen was peripheral blood, taken after pregnancy. CDR3: CASSIINRANTEAFF. CDR3 DNA: TGTGCCAGTAGTATTATCAACAGGGCGAACACTGAAGCTTTCTTT.